The clone carrying this T cell receptor (beta chain) was recorded a few times. V gave up 4 bases and J gave up 6 bases; unmatched junction bases: 16. The CDR3 runs 16 residues. Per the germline V gene, CDR1 is SGHDT and CDR2 is YYEEEE. In the authors' methods: Reference gene primer amplification gave estimated nucleated cell counts. Repertoires were generated with immunoSEQ multiplex PCR, while TCRdb's copy carries only in-frame clones and drops some. From that table come the V and J calls and clone size; the DNA was used to work out D and trimming. This table holds some 240,000 clones, about 86% found once. Clinical history reported by participants formed the basis on which cohorts were assigned. The data belong to a study of blood T cell repertoires in COVID-19. Across the study: Samples came from the United States, Italy and Spain, spanning acute and convalescent COVID-19. The cDNA or gDNA used as material had been derived from T cells, B-cell-depleted T cells, or PBMCs.

V usage is TRBV5-6 and J usage is TRBJ2-7; 7 nucleotides match TRBD2. Sequenced material: PBMCs or T cells enriched from blood (not recorded which). This TCR derives from a man aged 45-60 years who had recovered from COVID-19. The CDR3, as DNA: TGTGCCAGCAGCGGGGGGGAGGCGGCAATGTACGGCGAGCAGTACTTC. Its translation is CASSGGEAAMYGEQYF.